These 19 T cell receptor beta chains were all obtained from the same sample, sequenced in a study of shared clonotypes between healthy human individuals. Profiling relied on immunoSEQ multiplex PCR, and the TCRdb table lists in-frame clones only, not all of them. The repertoire holds some 2,500,000 clones, with 93% as singletons. Specimen: naive CD4+ T cells from PBMCs. The subset is: CD45RA+ positively selected. The source is a man aged 18-30 years in good health. Some clones in this sample may be carry-over from other donors' samples.

This chain joins TRBV20-1 and TRBJ1-2; no firm D call. Germline CDR1 and CDR2: DFQATT and SNEGSKA (reference sequence). The CDR3 extends over 10 amino acids. The V end was cut by 4 bases, the J end by 7 bases, with 7 bases between. The CDR3, as DNA: TGCAGTGCTACCGGGCTTGGCTACACCTTC. Its protein product is CSATGLGYTF.

The gene calls are TRBV29-1 and TRBJ1-1, with TRBD1 as a possible D gene (6 bases). V gave up 7 bases and J gave up 1 base, with 13 bases separating them. CDR1 is SQVTM, CDR2 ANQGSEA, per germline. This CDR3 has 13 amino acids. Here the CDR3 DNA reads TGCAGCGCCACGGCACAGGGGAACACTGAAGCTTTCTTT. As protein: CSATAQGNTEAFF. The complete variable domain, with remaining parts taken from reference TRBV29-1 and TRBJ1-1, reads SAVISQKPSRDICQRGTSLTIQCQVDSQVTMMFWYRQQPGQSLTLIATANQGSEATYESGFVIDKFPISRPNLTFSTLTVSNMSPEDSSIYLCSATAQGNTEAFFGQGTRLTVV.

The V gene is TRBV6-6, the J gene TRBJ2-1; tentatively, D is TRBD1 (7 bases). The germline V and J ends were trimmed by 6 bases and 7 bases, with 19 bases remaining between them. This CDR3 is built from 15 residues. CDR1 is MNHNY and CDR2 is SVGAGI in the germline V gene (reference sequence). CDR3 loop: CASSHIRGEGNEQFF. Here the CDR3 DNA reads TGTGCCAGCAGCCACATCAGGGGGGAAGGGAATGAGCAGTTCTTC.

This chain joins TRBV28 and TRBJ2-5; D possibly corresponds to TRBD1 (5 bases). Trimming cost V 3 bases and J 4 bases, with 12 bases left between them. The length of the CDR3 is 14 residues. Germline V gene sequence: CDR1 MDHEN, CDR2 SYDVKM. The CDR3 spells CASSLGRRTETQYF. Here the CDR3 DNA reads TGTGCCAGCAGTTTGGGGCGGCGGACAGAGACCCAGTACTTC.

This clone has just one count. The V and J genes are TRBV11-2 and TRBJ1-1; weak D call: TRBD1 (5 bases). Germline V lookup: CDR1 SGHAT, CDR2 FQNNGV. The length of the CDR3 is 14 residues. V was trimmed by 1 base and J by 7 bases, leaving 13 bases between them. The chain's CDR3 is CASSLATLDSEAFF. In DNA form, the CDR3 reads TGTGCCAGCAGCTTAGCAACCCTTGACAGTGAAGCTTTCTTT. Together with reference TRBV11-2 and TRBJ1-1, the CDR3 gives the full variable domain: EAGVAQSPRYKIIEKRQSVAFWCNPISGHATLYWYQQILGQGPKLLIQFQNNGVVDDSQLPKDRFSAERLKGVDSTLKIQPAKLEDSAVYLCASSLATLDSEAFFGQGTRLTVV.

The V call is TRBV4-3, the J call TRBJ1-3; no clear D gene. Germline CDR1 LGHNA, CDR2 YSLEER. The CDR3 is 12 residues long. Trimming pared 2 bases from V and 4 bases from J, leaving 3 bases between. CDR3 bases: TGCGCCAGCAGCCAATCGGGAAACACCATATATTTT. It yields the protein CASSQSGNTIYF.

The rearrangement joins TRBV9 to TRBJ2-3, with D possibly being TRBD1 (5 bases). Germline V gene sequence: CDR1 SGDLS, CDR2 YYNGEE. V was clipped by 4 bases and J by 3 bases, with 24 bases between them. The CDR3 length is 18 residues. The CDR3 here is CASSPQAQLPGFTDTQYF. The DNA for the CDR3 is TGTGCCAGCAGCCCACAGGCCCAGCTTCCGGGTTTTACAGATACGCAGTATTTT.

The rearrangement joins TRBV11-2 to TRBJ1-1; unclear D gene. In germline, CDR1 is SGHAT, CDR2 FQNNGV. The ends were cut back, 2 bases at V and 5 bases at J, with 9 bases in the middle. This CDR3 is built from 13 residues. CDR3 coding DNA: TGTGCCAGCAGCTTAACCTCAAGAACTGAAGCTTTCTTT. Its protein product is CASSLTSRTEAFF.

This rearrangement joins TRBV2 to TRBJ2-1, with TRBD1 matching over 7 bases. This CDR3 is built from 13 residues. Germline loops: CDR1 SNHLY, CDR2 FYNNEI. V gave up 7 bases and J gave up 7 bases; unmatched junction bases: 7. The CDR3 is CASNRDRRNEQFF. The CDR3 DNA reads as TGTGCCAGCAACCGGGACAGACGGAATGAGCAGTTCTTC.

The CDR3 is CASSPSGGFITGANVLTF. As DNA, the CDR3 is TGTGCCAGTTCCCCGTCTGGGGGGTTTATAACTGGGGCCAACGTCCTGACTTTC. This chain connects TRBV19 to TRBJ2-6; D is possibly TRBD2 (6 bases). In germline, CDR1 is LNHDA, CDR2 SQIVND (reference sequence). This CDR3 region has 18 residues. V was trimmed by 8 bases and J by 2 bases, leaving 22 bases between them. The variable domain in full, with the rest retrieved from reference TRBV19 and TRBJ2-6, is DGGITQSPKYLFRKEGQNVTLSCEQNLNHDAMYWYRQDPGQGLRLIYYSQIVNDFQKGDIAEGYSVSREKKESFPLTVTSAQKNPTAFYLCASSPSGGFITGANVLTFGAGSRLTVL.

This clone was counted once. The chain recombines TRBV18 with TRBJ2-3; D is unclear. The CDR3 consists of 14 residues. Per germline, CDR1 KGHSH and CDR2 LQKENI. The ends were cut back, 6 bases at V and 0 bases at J, with 10 bases in the middle. The CDR3 here is CASSPWASTDTQYF. The CDR3 bases are TGTGCCAGCTCCCCATGGGCTAGCACAGATACGCAGTATTTT.

The J gene is TRBJ2-2, the V gene TRBV14; weak D call: TRBD2 (6 bases). CDR1 and CDR2 from the germline V gene are SGHDN and FVKESK. The CDR3 extends over 18 amino acids. With 0 bases removed from V and 1 base from J, the gap between germline ends came to 15 bases. CDR3 DNA sequence: TGTGCCAGCAGCCAAGAAAGGAGGGGACTCCGGAACACCGGGGAGCTGTTTTTT. It yields the protein CASSQERRGLRNTGELFF.

Concerning this clone: This specimen includes other DNA sequences encoding the same CDR3. The V gene is TRBV28, the J gene TRBJ2-3; no clear D gene. This CDR3 spans 11 amino acids. Germline CDR1 is MDHEN and CDR2 is SYDVKM. Trimming stripped 3 bases from V and 6 bases from J, with 4 bases between. The CDR3 nucleotides are TGTGCCAGCAGTTTCGGTGATACGCAGTATTTT. The encoded protein is CASSFGDTQYF.

The sample holds one count of this clone. V is TRBV9 and J is TRBJ2-1, with unresolved D. V lost 1 base and J lost 4, with 6 bases in between. The CDR3 consists of 13 residues. Germline V gene data show CDR1 as SGDLS and CDR2 as YYNGEE. CDR3 nucleotides: TGTGCCAGCAGCGTATCCGTGTACAATGAGCAGTTCTTC. Translated, it gives CASSVSVYNEQFF.

A few counts support this clone. The CDR3: CASSQTDYNQPQHF. The CDR3 DNA follows: TGTGCCAGCAGTCAGACGGACTACAATCAGCCCCAGCATTTT. The chain combines TRBV6-1 with TRBJ1-5; D gene ambiguous. Trimming left V 5 bases short and J 3 bases short, with 11 bases between. This CDR3 has 14 residues. In germline, CDR1 is MNHNS, CDR2 SASEGT.

This chain joins TRBV7-2 and TRBJ2-3; unclear D gene. Germline V gene data show CDR1 as SGHTA and CDR2 as FQGNSA. The V gene lost 3 bases and the J gene lost 6 bases, with 19 bases spanning the gap. The CDR3 length is 16 residues. The CDR3, as DNA: TGTGCCAGCAGCTTGTCGAGCGCGCCCGGGTTGGATACGCAGTATTTT. Residues: CASSLSSAPGLDTQYF.

CDR3 DNA sequence: TGTGCCAGCAGTGAATTCAGGGGGCAGGGCTACACCTTC. Encoded protein: CASSEFRGQGYTF. This sequence joins TRBV25-1 and TRBJ1-2, with 8 bases lining up with TRBD1. The germline V gene has CDR1 MGHDK and CDR2 SYGVNS. This CDR3 is built from 13 residues. The junction had 3 bases not matched to a gene; V was cut back by 1 base and J by 8 bases.

This chain uses TRBV30 with TRBJ2-2; possible D gene TRBD2, 5 bases. This CDR3 has 16 amino acids. Trimming removed 0 bases from V and 6 bases from J, with 17 bases in between. CDR1 and CDR2 from the germline V gene are GTSNPN and SVGIG (reference sequence). The CDR3 sequence: CAWSVELLGRAGELFF. Here the CDR3 DNA reads TGTGCCTGGAGTGTAGAATTACTAGGTCGGGCCGGGGAGCTGTTTTTT.

The rearrangement joins TRBV6-5 to TRBJ2-7; no clear D. Germline V lookup: CDR1 MNHEY, CDR2 SVGAGI. CDR3 length: 13 residues. The ends were cut back, 4 bases at V and 0 bases at J, with 7 bases in the middle. Here the CDR3 reads CASSFGSSYEQYF. The CDR3 DNA reads as TGTGCCAGCAGTTTTGGCAGCTCCTACGAGCAGTACTTC.